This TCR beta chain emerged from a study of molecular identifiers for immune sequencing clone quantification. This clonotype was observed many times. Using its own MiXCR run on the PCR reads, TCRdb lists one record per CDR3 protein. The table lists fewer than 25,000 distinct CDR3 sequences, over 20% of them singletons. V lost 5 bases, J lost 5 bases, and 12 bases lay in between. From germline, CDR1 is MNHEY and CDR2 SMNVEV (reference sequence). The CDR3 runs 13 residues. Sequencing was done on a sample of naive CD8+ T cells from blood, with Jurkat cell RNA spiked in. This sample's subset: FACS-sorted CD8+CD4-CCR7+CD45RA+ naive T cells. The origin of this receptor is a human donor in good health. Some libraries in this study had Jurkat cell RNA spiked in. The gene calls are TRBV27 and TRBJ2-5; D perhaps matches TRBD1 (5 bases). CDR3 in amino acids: CASSIQGRETQYF. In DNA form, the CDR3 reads TGTGCCAGCAGTATCCAGGGCCGTGAGACCCAGTACTTC.